The clone carrying this T cell receptor (beta chain) was seen a handful of times. Its antigen is currently unknown. For TCR beta, libraries came from iRepertoire HTBI primers and Arm-PCR of CDR3 regions. TCRdb recomputed calls from the multiplex PCR reads with MiXCR, one row per CDR3 protein. The sample has around 460,000 distinct CDR3 sequences, about 20% seen once. Time point in this sample: persistent/refractory GD, antithyroid drugs over 5 years with positive TRAb. PBMC RNA served as the TCR library source. A peripheral blood sample, 8.5 to 9 milliliters in volume, was drawn into EDTA tubes. Germline V gives CDR1 MNHEY, CDR2 SMNVEV (reference sequence). V lost 8 bases and J lost 4; bases outside the gene matches: 8. This CDR3 spans 16 amino acids. The data were taken from a study of regulatory T cells in long-lasting Graves disease. Study-wide results and limits: Segments TRBV28, TRBJ1-2 and TRBJ2-5 showed preferential usage in persistent disease. Only a small sample size was used, which may have cut accuracy. Whereas new patients shared 966 public clonotypes, persistent patients shared more, at a few thousand.

The sequence derives from a female donor with Graves disease. The chain links TRBV27 to TRBJ2-2; 12 nucleotides agree with TRBD2. Specimen: peripheral blood mononuclear cells (PBMCs), collected when the disease was refractory, from a patient treated with antithyroid drugs. The CDR3 loop is CASLSSSGGATGELFF. The CDR3 bases are TGTGCCAGCTTGTCCTCTAGCGGGGGGGCCACCGGGGAGCTGTTTTTT.